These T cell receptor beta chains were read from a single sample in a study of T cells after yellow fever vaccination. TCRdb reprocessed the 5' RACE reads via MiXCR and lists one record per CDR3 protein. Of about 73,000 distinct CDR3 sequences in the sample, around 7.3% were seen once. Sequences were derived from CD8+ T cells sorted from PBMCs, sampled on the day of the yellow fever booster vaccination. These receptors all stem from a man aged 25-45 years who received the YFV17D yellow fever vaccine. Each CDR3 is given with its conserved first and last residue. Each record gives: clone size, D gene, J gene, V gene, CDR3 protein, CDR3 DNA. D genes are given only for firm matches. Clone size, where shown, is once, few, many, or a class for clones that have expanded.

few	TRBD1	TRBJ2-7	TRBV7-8	CASSLGDSVTYEQYF	TGTGCCAGCAGCTTAGGGGACAGTGTAACCTACGAGCAGTACTTC
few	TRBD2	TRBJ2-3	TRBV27	CASGWGLAELPSTDTQYF	TGTGCCAGCGGCTGGGGCCTAGCGGAACTTCCTAGCACAGATACGCAGTATTTT
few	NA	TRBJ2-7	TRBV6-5	CASSYKRRYEQYF	TGTGCCAGCAGTTACAAGCGACGCTACGAGCAGTACTTC
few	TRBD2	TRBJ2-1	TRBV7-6	CASSRLAGEGSEQFF	TGTGCCAGCAGCCGCTTAGCGGGAGAGGGGTCTGAGCAGTTCTTC
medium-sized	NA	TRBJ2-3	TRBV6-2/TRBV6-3	CASSYPHDTQYF	TGTGCCAGCAGTTACCCACATGACACGCAGTATTTT
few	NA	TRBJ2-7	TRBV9	CASSVADGYYEQYF	TGTGCCAGCAGCGTAGCAGATGGGTACTACGAGCAGTACTTC
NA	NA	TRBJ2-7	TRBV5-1	CASSLGQEYEQYF	TGCGCCAGCAGCTTGGGACAGGAGTACGAGCAGTACTTC
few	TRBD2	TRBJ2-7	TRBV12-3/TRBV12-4	CASSLMSSGTYEQYF	TGTGCCAGCAGTTTAATGTCTAGCGGGACCTACGAGCAGTACTTC
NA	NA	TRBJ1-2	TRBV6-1	CASSVAGGDYGYTF	TGTGCCAGCAGTGTAGCCGGGGGGGACTATGGCTACACCTTC
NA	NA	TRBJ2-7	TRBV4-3	CASSQGTGSPHEQYF	TGCGCCAGCAGCCAAGGAACAGGGTCTCCCCACGAGCAGTACTTC
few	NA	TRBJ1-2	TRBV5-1	CASSSEVYGYTF	TGCGCCAGCAGCTCGGAGGTATATGGCTACACCTTC
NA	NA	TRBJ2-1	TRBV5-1	CASSLAKGSEQFF	TGCGCCAGCAGCTTGGCCAAGGGGTCTGAGCAGTTCTTC
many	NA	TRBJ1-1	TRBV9	CASTQGRSDTEAFF	TGTGCCAGCACCCAGGGACGGTCGGACACTGAAGCTTTCTTT
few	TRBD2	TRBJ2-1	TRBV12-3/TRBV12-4	CASSPGTSEPNEQFF	TGTGCCAGCAGTCCAGGGACTAGCGAACCCAATGAGCAGTTCTTC
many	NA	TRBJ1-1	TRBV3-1	CASSQGFRGYTEAFF	TGTGCCAGCAGCCAAGGCTTTAGGGGTTACACTGAAGCTTTCTTT
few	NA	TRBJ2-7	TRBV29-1	CSVENMNEQYF	TGCAGCGTTGAGAATATGAACGAGCAGTACTTC
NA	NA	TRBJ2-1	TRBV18	CASSRTPNGEQFF	TGTGCCAGCTCTCGGACTCCTAACGGTGAGCAGTTCTTC
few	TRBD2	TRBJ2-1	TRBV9	CASSAFQTSANEQFF	TGTGCCAGCAGCGCATTCCAGACTAGCGCCAATGAGCAGTTCTTC
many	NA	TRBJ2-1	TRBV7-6	CASSLGYGPESYNEQFF	TGTGCCAGCAGCTTAGGATACGGGCCTGAGTCCTACAATGAGCAGTTCTTC
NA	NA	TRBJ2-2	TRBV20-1	CSARRDTNTGELFF	TGCAGTGCTAGGCGGGACACGAACACCGGGGAGCTGTTTTTT
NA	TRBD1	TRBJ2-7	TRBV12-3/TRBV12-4	CASSSGQGAEQYF	TGTGCCAGCAGCTCGGGACAGGGAGCCGAGCAGTACTTC
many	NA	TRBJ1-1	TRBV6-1	CASSLQGGAPEAFF	TGTGCCAGCAGCCTACAAGGGGGGGCTCCTGAAGCTTTCTTT
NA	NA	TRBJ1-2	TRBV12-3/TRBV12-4	CASSFVAAQNYGYTF	TGTGCCAGCAGTTTTGTGGCAGCCCAAAACTATGGCTACACCTTC
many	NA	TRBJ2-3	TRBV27	CASSITGLVDTQYF	TGTGCCAGCAGTATAACTGGTTTAGTGGATACGCAGTATTTT
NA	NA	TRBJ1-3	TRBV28	CASSSTVQPISGNTIYF	TGTGCCAGCAGTTCCACCGTCCAGCCTATCTCTGGAAACACCATATATTTT